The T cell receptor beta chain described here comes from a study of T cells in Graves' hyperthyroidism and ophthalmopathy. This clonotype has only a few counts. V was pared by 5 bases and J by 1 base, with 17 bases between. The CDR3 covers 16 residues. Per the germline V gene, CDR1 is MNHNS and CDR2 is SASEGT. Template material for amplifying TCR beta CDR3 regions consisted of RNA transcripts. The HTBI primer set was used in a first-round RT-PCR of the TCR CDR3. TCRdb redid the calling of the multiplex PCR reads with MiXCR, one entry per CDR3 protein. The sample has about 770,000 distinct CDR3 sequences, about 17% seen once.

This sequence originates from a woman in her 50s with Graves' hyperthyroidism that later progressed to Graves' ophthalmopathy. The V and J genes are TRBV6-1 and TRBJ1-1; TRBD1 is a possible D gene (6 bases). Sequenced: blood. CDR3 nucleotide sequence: TGTGCCAGCAGTCCTAGGCGGGACACCCGGAACACTGAAGCTTTCTTT. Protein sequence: CASSPRRDTRNTEAFF.